This T cell receptor beta chain was sequenced for a study of stem cell transplantation in POMP-related autoinflammatory disease listed by TCRdb under 2021. For context, the study as a whole: The study hypothesized that defective thymoproteasomes impair MHC class I-dependent CD8+ T-cell differentiation and positive selection, skewing the TRB repertoire. Before transplant, CD4+ naive T-cell skewing, low CD8+ T-cell proportions, and reduced T-cell cytokine secretion were observed in patients. High-throughput TRB sequencing assessed how POMP deficiency affects T-cell receptor beta repertoire diversity and CDR3 characteristics. The paper's findings and limits, for the study overall: PRAID patients showed a restricted number of unique TRB V-J gene pairings. Across all analyzed T-cell subsets, PRAID patients showed a trend toward higher clonality and lower TRB diversity. Statistical significance for the trend toward lower diversity and increased clonality in PRAID patients was reached only for regulatory T cells.

On this clone itself: No cognate antigen has been identified for it. No quality values exist for individual bases; no much larger clone is one base distant.

In light of the paper, this sample's time point label describes: before hematopoietic stem cell transplant. PRAID featured prominent immunodeficiency alongside autoinflammation. Before TRB sequencing, the T-cell subsets, namely conventional T cells, CD8+ T cells, regulatory T cells, and T follicular helper cells, were sorted. From cysteine to phenylalanine, the CDR3 is 14 amino acids long. The CDR3 DNA has 42 bases and is translated from base 1. CDR1 and CDR2 are read off the germline V gene as SGHRS and YFSETQ. V lost 0 bases and J lost 1 base; the stretch between them is 7 bases long. Library creation used the immunoSEQ multiplex PCR assay. The source study handled its data this way. Shannon entropy, which takes clonal size distribution into account, was used to quantify repertoire diversity. The Gini-Simpson index (Simpson_1-D) served as the measure of how unequally clonotypes were distributed. In TCRdb, the immuneACCESS table is reduced to in-frame sequences with V and J assigned. These tables do not hold every clone; where another copy was compared, an unresolved V gene accounts for under half, and the others remain unexplained. The DNA was the basis for D and trimming; V, J and clone size are from that table. This sample gives approximately 30,000 clones in total; about 90% of them show up just once. Jointly, the top ten make up approximately 0.72% of the sample.

Here the sequenced sample was CD4+ T cells from PBMCs, taken before stem cell transplantation. The chain is made from TRBV5-1 and TRBJ2-5, with the D gene not clear enough to name. The sequence was collected from a human donor with POMP-related autoinflammation and immune dysregulation (PRAID). The DNA reads TGCGCCAGCAGCTTGGCCCCCTCCCAAGAGACCCAGTACTTC. Its translation reads: CASSLAPSQETQYF.